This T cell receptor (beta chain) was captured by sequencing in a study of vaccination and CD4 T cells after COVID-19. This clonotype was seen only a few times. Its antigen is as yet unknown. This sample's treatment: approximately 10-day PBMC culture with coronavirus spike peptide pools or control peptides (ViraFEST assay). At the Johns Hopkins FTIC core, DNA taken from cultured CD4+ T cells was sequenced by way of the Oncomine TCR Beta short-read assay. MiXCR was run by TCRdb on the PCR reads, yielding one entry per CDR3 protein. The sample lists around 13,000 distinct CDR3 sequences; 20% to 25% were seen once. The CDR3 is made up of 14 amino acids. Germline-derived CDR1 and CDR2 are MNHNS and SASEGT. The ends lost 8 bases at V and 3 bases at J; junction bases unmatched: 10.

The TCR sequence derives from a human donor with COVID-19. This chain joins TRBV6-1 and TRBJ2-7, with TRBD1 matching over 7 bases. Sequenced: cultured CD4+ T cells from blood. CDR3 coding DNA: TGTGCCAGCCGCCCCCCGGGACAGAACTACGAGCAGTACTTC. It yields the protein CASRPPGQNYEQYF.